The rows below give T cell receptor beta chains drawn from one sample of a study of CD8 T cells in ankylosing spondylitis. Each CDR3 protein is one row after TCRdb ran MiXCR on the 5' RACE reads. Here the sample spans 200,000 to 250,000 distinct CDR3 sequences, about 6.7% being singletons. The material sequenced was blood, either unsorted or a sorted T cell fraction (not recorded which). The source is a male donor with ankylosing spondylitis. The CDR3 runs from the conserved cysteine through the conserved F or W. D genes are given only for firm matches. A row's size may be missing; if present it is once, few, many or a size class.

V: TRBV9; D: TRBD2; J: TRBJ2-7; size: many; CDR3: CASSPGGGRYEQYF; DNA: TGTGCCAGCAGCCCCGGCGGGGGGCGGTACGAGCAGTACTTC
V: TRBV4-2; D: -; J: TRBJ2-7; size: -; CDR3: CASSQRQVTYEQYF; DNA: TGTGCCAGCAGCCAGAGACAGGTTACCTACGAGCAGTACTTC
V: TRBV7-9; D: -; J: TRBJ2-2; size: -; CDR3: CASTPGRDAGELFF; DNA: TGTGCCAGCACCCCTGGGCGGGATGCCGGGGAGCTGTTTTTT
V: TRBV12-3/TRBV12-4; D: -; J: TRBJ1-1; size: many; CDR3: CAIRQVETSTEAFF; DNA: TGTGCCATCCGACAGGTTGAAACCTCCACTGAAGCTTTCTTT
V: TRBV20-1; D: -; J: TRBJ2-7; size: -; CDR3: CSARDPSESYEQYF; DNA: TGCAGTGCTAGAGACCCCTCGGAGTCCTACGAGCAGTACTTC
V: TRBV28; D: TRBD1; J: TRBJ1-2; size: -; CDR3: CASSLTGERIGYTF; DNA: TGTGCCAGCAGCCTCACAGGGGAGAGGATTGGCTACACCTTC
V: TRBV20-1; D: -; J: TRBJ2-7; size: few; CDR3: CSARKATSAYEQYF; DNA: TGCAGTGCTAGGAAAGCTACCTCGGCCTACGAGCAGTACTTC
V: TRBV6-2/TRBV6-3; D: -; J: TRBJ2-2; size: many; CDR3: CASSYYNHRNTGELFF; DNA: TGTGCCAGCAGTTATTATAACCATAGGAACACCGGGGAGCTGTTTTTT
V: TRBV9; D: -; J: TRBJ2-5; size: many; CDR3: CASSEGQHQETQYF; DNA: TGTGCCAGCAGCGAGGGCCAGCACCAAGAGACCCAGTACTTC
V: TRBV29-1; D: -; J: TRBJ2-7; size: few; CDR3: CSVVPQGTYEQYF; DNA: TGCAGCGTTGTACCCCAGGGGACCTACGAGCAGTACTTC
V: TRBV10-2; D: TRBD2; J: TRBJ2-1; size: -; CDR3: CASSGTSGSMDEQFF; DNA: TGCGCCAGCAGCGGGACTAGCGGGAGTATGGATGAGCAGTTCTTC
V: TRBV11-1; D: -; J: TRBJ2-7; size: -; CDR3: CASSFAYGGSGVQQYF; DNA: TGTGCCAGCAGCTTTGCTTATGGAGGAAGTGGCGTTCAGCAGTACTTC
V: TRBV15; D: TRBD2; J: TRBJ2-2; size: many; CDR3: CATETSGSFTGELFF; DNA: TGTGCCACCGAGACTAGCGGCTCGTTCACCGGGGAGCTGTTTTTT
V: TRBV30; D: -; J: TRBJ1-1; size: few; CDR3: CAWRQGNEAFF; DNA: TGTGCCTGGAGGCAGGGGAATGAAGCTTTCTTT
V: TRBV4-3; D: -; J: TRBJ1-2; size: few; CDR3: CASSQGLASYGYTF; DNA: TGCGCCAGCAGCCAAGGACTGGCTTCCTATGGCTACACCTTC
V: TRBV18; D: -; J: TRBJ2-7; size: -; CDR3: CASSPTGPTAYEQYF; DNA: TGTGCCAGCTCACCAACTGGACCGACCGCCTACGAGCAGTACTTC
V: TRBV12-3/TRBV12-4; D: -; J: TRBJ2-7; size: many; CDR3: CASSYNYEQYF; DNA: TGTGCCAGCAGTTACAACTACGAGCAGTACTTC
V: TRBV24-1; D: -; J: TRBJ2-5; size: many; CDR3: CATRPAGQETQYF; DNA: TGTGCCACCAGACCCGCAGGGCAAGAGACCCAGTACTTC
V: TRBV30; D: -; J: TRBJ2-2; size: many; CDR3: CAWTGSGGELFF; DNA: TGTGCCTGGACCGGTTCTGGCGGGGAGCTGTTTTTT
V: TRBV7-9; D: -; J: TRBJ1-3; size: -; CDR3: CASSFPLWGTGNTIYF; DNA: TGTGCCAGCAGCTTCCCTCTATGGGGGACTGGAAACACCATATATTTT
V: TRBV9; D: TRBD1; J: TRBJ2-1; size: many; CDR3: CASNNPGQINEQFF; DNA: TGTGCCAGCAACAACCCGGGACAGATCAATGAGCAGTTCTTC
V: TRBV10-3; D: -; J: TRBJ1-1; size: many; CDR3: CAMAHRVGGTEAFF; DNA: TGTGCCATGGCCCACAGGGTCGGAGGCACTGAAGCTTTCTTT
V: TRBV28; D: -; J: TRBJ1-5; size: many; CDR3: CASSSSDSLYQPQHF; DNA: TGTGCCAGCAGTTCTTCCGACAGCCTCTATCAGCCCCAGCATTTT
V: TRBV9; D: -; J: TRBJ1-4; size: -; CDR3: CASSGWETNEKLFF; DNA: TGTGCCAGCAGCGGATGGGAAACTAATGAAAAACTGTTTTTT
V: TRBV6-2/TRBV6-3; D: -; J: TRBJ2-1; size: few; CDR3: CASSYPSLGGLSYNEQFF; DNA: TGTGCCAGCAGTTACCCTTCCCTGGGGGGGCTCTCCTACAATGAGCAGTTCTTC
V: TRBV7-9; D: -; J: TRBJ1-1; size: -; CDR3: CASSLEGGTSGTEAFF; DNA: TGTGCCAGCAGCTTAGAGGGGGGGACATCGGGCACTGAAGCTTTCTTT
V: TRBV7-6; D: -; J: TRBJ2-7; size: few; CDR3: CASSAFGGEQYF; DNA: TGTGCCAGCAGCGCCTTCGGGGGCGAGCAGTACTTC
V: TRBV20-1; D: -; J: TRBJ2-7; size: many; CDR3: CSARDPSWGNEQYF; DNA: TGCAGTGCTAGAGATCCATCGTGGGGAAACGAGCAGTACTTC
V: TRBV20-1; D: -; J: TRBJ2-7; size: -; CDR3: CSARDPNREYPEQYF; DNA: TGCAGTGCTAGAGATCCCAATAGGGAGTACCCCGAGCAGTACTTC
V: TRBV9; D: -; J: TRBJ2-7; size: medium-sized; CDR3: CASSVAAGNYEQYF; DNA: TGTGCCAGCAGCGTAGCTGCGGGGAACTACGAGCAGTACTTC
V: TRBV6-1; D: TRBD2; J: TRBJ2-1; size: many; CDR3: CASSPATGTTHNEQFF; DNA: TGTGCCAGCAGTCCGGCGACGGGGACTACCCACAATGAGCAGTTCTTC
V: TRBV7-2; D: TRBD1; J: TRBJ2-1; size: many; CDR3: CASSSRYGDSPYNEQFF; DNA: TGTGCCAGCAGCTCTCGATATGGGGACAGTCCCTACAATGAGCAGTTCTTC
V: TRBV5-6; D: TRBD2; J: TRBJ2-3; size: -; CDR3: CASSLEVAGVTDTQYF; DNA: TGTGCCAGCAGCTTGGAAGTAGCGGGAGTAACAGATACGCAGTATTTT
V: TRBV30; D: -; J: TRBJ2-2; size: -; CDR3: CAWSPAGRPGTGELFF; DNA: TGTGCCTGGAGTCCGGCGGGACGACCGGGGACCGGGGAGCTGTTTTTT
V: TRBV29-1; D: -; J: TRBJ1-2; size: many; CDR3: CSVERGAGYGYTF; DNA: TGCAGCGTTGAACGGGGCGCAGGCTATGGCTACACCTTC
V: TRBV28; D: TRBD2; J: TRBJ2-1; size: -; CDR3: CASSFPRSGGPNEQFF; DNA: TGTGCCAGCAGTTTCCCGAGGAGCGGGGGCCCTAATGAGCAGTTCTTC
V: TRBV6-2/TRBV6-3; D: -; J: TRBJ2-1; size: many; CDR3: CASSYISGLYNEQFF; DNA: TGTGCCAGCAGTTATATCAGCGGATTATACAATGAGCAGTTCTTC
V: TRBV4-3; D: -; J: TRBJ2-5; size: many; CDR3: CASSPSRQIQETQYF; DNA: TGCGCCAGCAGCCCCTCTCGACAGATTCAAGAGACCCAGTACTTC
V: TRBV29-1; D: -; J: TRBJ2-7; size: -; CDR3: CSVAGHRENRASYEQYF; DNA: TGCAGCGTTGCGGGACACCGAGAAAACCGTGCCTCCTACGAGCAGTACTTC
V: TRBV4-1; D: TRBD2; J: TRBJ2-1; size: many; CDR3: CASSPRTSVPEQFF; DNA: TGCGCCAGCAGCCCCCGGACTAGTGTGCCTGAGCAGTTCTTC
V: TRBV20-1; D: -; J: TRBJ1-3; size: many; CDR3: CSAGYSGNTIYF; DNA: TGCAGTGCTGGTTACTCTGGAAACACCATATATTTT
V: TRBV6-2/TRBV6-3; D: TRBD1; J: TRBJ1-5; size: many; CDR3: CATVPGGLPGNQPQHF; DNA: TGTGCCACCGTTCCAGGGGGGCTCCCAGGCAATCAGCCCCAGCATTTT
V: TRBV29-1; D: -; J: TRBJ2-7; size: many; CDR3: CSVLRDYEQYF; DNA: TGCAGCGTCCTGAGAGATTACGAGCAGTACTTC
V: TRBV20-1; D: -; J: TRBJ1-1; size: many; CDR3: CSAPRLGNTEAFF; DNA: TGCAGTGCCCCACGGTTGGGGAACACTGAAGCTTTCTTT
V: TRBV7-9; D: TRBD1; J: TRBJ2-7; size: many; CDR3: CASSQITGQGYEQYF; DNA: TGTGCCAGCAGCCAGATAACGGGACAGGGCTACGAGCAGTACTTC
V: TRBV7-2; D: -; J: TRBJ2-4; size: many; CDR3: CASSLQALALAKNIQYF; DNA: TGTGCCAGCAGCCTACAGGCGCTAGCGCTAGCCAAAAACATTCAGTACTTC
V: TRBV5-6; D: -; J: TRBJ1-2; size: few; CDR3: CASSPAGEYGYTF; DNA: TGTGCCAGCAGCCCCGCCGGGGAGTATGGCTACACCTTC
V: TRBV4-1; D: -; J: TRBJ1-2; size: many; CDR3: CASSQGGGLNYGYTF; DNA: TGCGCCAGCAGCCAAGGGGGAGGCTTGAACTATGGCTACACCTTC
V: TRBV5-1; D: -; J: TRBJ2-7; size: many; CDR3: CASSLAGLYEQYF; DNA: TGCGCCAGCAGCTTGGCTGGGCTCTACGAGCAGTACTTC
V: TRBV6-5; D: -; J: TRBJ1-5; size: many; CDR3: CASSSTRVSNQPQHF; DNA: TGTGCCAGCAGTTCGACTAGGGTTAGCAATCAGCCCCAGCATTTT
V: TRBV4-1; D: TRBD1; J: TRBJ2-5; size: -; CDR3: CASSSTGTGQETQYF; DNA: TGCGCCAGCAGCTCCACCGGGACAGGGCAAGAGACCCAGTACTTC
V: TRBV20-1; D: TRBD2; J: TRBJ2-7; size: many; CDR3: CSARDSGGYYEQYF; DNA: TGCAGTGCTAGAGATTCGGGGGGATACTACGAGCAGTACTTC
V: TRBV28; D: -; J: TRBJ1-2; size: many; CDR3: CASSLSSHFGYTF; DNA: TGTGCCAGCAGTCTTAGCTCCCATTTTGGCTACACCTTC
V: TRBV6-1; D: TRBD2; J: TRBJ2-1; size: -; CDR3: CASSLPSGVTDEQFF; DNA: TGTGCCAGCAGCCTCCCTAGCGGGGTAACGGATGAGCAGTTCTTC
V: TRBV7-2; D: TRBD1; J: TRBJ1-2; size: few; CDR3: CASSRRDSGVYGYTF; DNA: TGTGCCAGCAGCCGCCGGGACAGCGGTGTGTATGGCTACACCTTC